This T cell receptor (beta chain) was sequenced during a study of metastatic and nonmetastatic thyroid tumors. This clone was observed at least ten times. None of the patients had undergone any treatment ahead of thyroid surgery. TCRdb re-analyzed the PCR reads using MiXCR. The sample has almost 35,000 clones; about a sixth are singletons. Germline-derived CDR1 and CDR2 are LNHNV and YYDKDF (reference sequence). The V and J ends lost 0 bases and 4 bases respectively, with 12 bases between them. This CDR3 has 15 residues. The clonotype was recovered from a female donor with papillary thyroid cancer or a benign thyroid nodule (not recorded which). Some clones in this sample may be carry-over from other donors' samples. The chain recombines TRBV15 with TRBJ1-1, with D uncertain. Material: blood. CDR3 bases: TGTGCCACCAGCAGAGATCGGGTGCCGGGCACTGAAGCTTTCTTT. As protein: CATSRDRVPGTEAFF.